This T cell receptor (beta chain) appears in the sequencing data of a study of cytomegalovirus exposure and HLA in healthy donors. Study as a whole: A previous analysis identified 90 million to 140 million unique TCR beta sequences derived from approximately 190 million T cells.

PCR involved 60 Vbeta and 13 Jbeta primers. TCRdb's copy holds only in-frame clones and misses some; the assay was immunoSEQ multiplex PCR. This table holds over 110,000 clones, about three quarters found once. J was trimmed by 5 bases and V by 8 bases; bases with no gene match: 6. Per germline, CDR1 SGHVS and CDR2 FNYEAQ. The CDR3 has 13 residues. The receptor comes from a male donor in good health and CMV-seropositive. Sequencing was performed on PBMCs. The chain employs TRBV7-6 and TRBJ2-1; 7 bases are shared with TRBD2. The chain's CDR3 is CASSSGANNEQFF. The CDR3 coding sequence is TGTGCCAGCTCAAGCGGGGCAAACAATGAGCAGTTCTTC. The full variable domain, in which reference TRBV7-6 and TRBJ2-1 provide the parts outside the CDR3, is GAGVSQSPRYKVTKRGQDVALRCDPISGHVSLYWYRQALGQGPEFLTYFNYEAQQDKSGLPNDRFSAERPEGSISTLTIQRTEQRDSAMYRCASSSGANNEQFFGPGTRLTVL.